The 16 T cell receptor beta chains presented below share a single source sample, sequenced in a study of beta chain features in type 1 diabetes. As every portion of the isolated RNA was reverse transcribed, the sequencing read expressed TCRB transcripts. Some clones are missing from TCRdb's copy, which holds only in-frame ones; the method was immunoSEQ multiplex PCR. Of about 180,000 clones listed, more than 10% are singletons. Sequencing was performed on central memory CD4+ T cells from blood. All receptors come from a woman between 18 and 29 years old in good health.

This chain joins TRBV21-1 and TRBJ1-2. TRBV21-1 constitutes a pseudogene. This CDR3 is built from 15 residues. CDR3 nucleotides: TGTGCCAGCAGCCCCTGGAGGAGGGTTAACTATGGCTACACCTTC. Translated: CASSPWRRVNYGYTF.

The chain combines TRBV7-8 with TRBJ2-3, with TRBD2 identical over 7 bases. The V gene end was trimmed by 5 bases and the J gene end by 1 base; junction bases not matched to a gene: 9. The CDR3 runs 16 residues. The V gene's germline CDR1 is SGHVS and CDR2 FQNEAQ. For the CDR3, the DNA is TGTGCCAGCAGCCTACTAGGCGGACTAGGCACAGATACGCAGTATTTT. Translated, it gives CASSLLGGLGTDTQYF.

The sample holds a few counts of this clone. CDR3: CASSPEDEKLFF. The CDR3, as DNA: TGTGCCAGCTCACCGGAGGATGAAAAACTGTTTTTT. This chain joins TRBV18 and TRBJ1-4; D is unclear. Trimming stripped 3 bases from V and 6 bases from J, with 5 bases between. The germline V gene encodes CDR1 KGHSH and CDR2 LQKENI. The CDR3 length is 12 residues.

V gene TRBV29-1 combines with J gene TRBJ1-1; 7 bases align to TRBD1. The CDR3 is 11 residues long. Germline values: CDR1 SQVTM, CDR2 ANQGSEA. The CDR3 sequence is CRAGGLTEAFF. Here the CDR3 DNA reads TGCAGGGCAGGGGGACTCACTGAAGCTTTCTTT.

This clone has more than one count but fewer than ten. J is TRBJ2-3 and V is TRBV13; TRBD1 is a possible D gene (5 bases). From germline, CDR1 is PRHDT and CDR2 FYEKMQ (reference sequence). The CDR3 covers 13 residues. Deletions cut 1 base from V and 5 bases from J, with 7 bases between. Here the CDR3 DNA reads TGTGCCAGCAGCTTAGCCCAGGGAGATACGCAGTATTTT. Protein sequence: CASSLAQGDTQYF.

The V call is TRBV5-4, the J call TRBJ2-6; TRBD2 agrees at 8 bases. V lost 2 bases and J lost 1; bases outside the gene matches: 5. CDR1 is SGHNT, CDR2 YYREEE, per germline (reference sequence). CDR3 length: 17 amino acids. CDR3 loop: CASSFGGASSGANVLTF. CDR3 nucleotides: TGTGCCAGCAGCTTCGGGGGGGCTTCTTCTGGGGCCAACGTCCTGACTTTC.

Points on this clone: At the DNA level, this CDR3 is encoded by other sequences in the same sample as well. The chain uses TRBV29-1 and TRBJ2-1; 12 bases agree with TRBD2. The V gene end was trimmed by 6 bases and the J gene end by 10 bases; junction bases not matched to a gene: 7. The CDR3 loop spans 13 amino acids. CDR1 and CDR2 from the germline V gene are SQVTM and ANQGSEA. The CDR3 is CSVRLAGDLEQFF. The CDR3, as DNA: TGCAGCGTAAGACTAGCGGGAGATCTCGAGCAGTTCTTC.

The table lists this clone with a few counts. J is TRBJ2-3 and V is TRBV6-1; D not certain. Germline V gene sequence: CDR1 MNHNS, CDR2 SASEGT. Trimming took 4 bases from V and 0 from J, leaving 8 bases between them. The CDR3 consists of 14 residues. The CDR3 DNA sequence: TGTGCCAGCAGTGTACCTATTAGCACAGATACGCAGTATTTT. Residues: CASSVPISTDTQYF.

This clone was detected a few times. The genes are TRBV7-9 and TRBJ2-2; D not resolved. The CDR3 runs 11 residues. V gave up 7 bases and J gave up 4 bases, with 4 bases separating them. Per germline, CDR1 SEHNR and CDR2 FQNEAQ (reference sequence). The CDR3 region is CASTSTGELFF. The CDR3 region has the DNA TGTGCCAGCACCAGCACCGGGGAGCTGTTTTTT. The complete variable domain, with remaining parts taken from reference TRBV7-9 and TRBJ2-2, reads DTGVSQNPRHKITKRGQNVTFRCDPISEHNRLYWYRQTLGQGPEFLTYFQNEAQLEKSRLLSDRFSAERPKGSFSTLEIQRTEQGDSAMYLCASTSTGELFFGEGSRLTVL.

This clone was detected a few times. This chain links TRBV9 with TRBJ2-5, with 7 nucleotides matching TRBD2. The J call may be mistaken, given a closer DNA end match to TRBJ2-7. This CDR3 region has 16 residues. Germline values: CDR1 SGDLS, CDR2 YYNGEE. The CDR3 nucleotides are TGTGCCAGCAGCGCCGACCTAGCGGCGAGCTCCTACGAGCAGTACTTC. Its translation: CASSADLAASSYEQYF.

This clone came up a few times. This chain connects TRBV5-1 to TRBJ1-1; D gene ambiguous. Deletions cut 0 bases from V and 0 bases from J, with 12 bases between. CDR1 is SGHRS and CDR2 is YFSETQ in the germline V gene. The CDR3 length is 16 residues. The CDR3 loop is CASSLAREIMNTEAFF. CDR3 bases: TGCGCCAGCAGCTTGGCCCGGGAGATCATGAACACTGAAGCTTTCTTT.

The V gene is TRBV13, the J gene TRBJ2-3; TRBD2 matches at 13 bases. With V trimmed by 3 bases and J by 5 bases, 5 bases remained unmatched. The CDR3 is 16 amino acids. Per the germline V gene, CDR1 is PRHDT and CDR2 is FYEKMQ (reference sequence). CDR3 bases: TGTGCCAGCAGCTTCGGGACTAGCGGGGCCGGAGATACGCAGTATTTT. It specifies CASSFGTSGAGDTQYF.

The CDR3 bases are TGTGCCTGGAGGGACAGGGGGCAAGAGACCCAGTACTTC. Protein product: CAWRDRGQETQYF. The gene calls are TRBV30 and TRBJ2-5; 10 nucleotides match TRBD1. The germline V gene has CDR1 GTSNPN and CDR2 SVGIG (reference sequence). V lost 3 bases, J lost 2 bases, and 0 bases stayed unmatched. The CDR3 sequence is 13 residues long.

This clone was recorded a few times. This chain joins TRBV30 and TRBJ1-1, with a tentative D call TRBD1 (6 bases). Trimming stripped 4 bases from V and 2 bases from J, with 14 bases between. This CDR3 is 14 amino acids long. Germline CDR1 and CDR2: GTSNPN and SVGIG (reference sequence). The CDR3 DNA is TGTGCCTGGAACCATCTCAGGGGAAACACTGAAGCTTTCTTT. Its protein is CAWNHLRGNTEAFF.

This clone has more than one count but fewer than ten. J is TRBJ1-2 and V is TRBV2, with D possibly matching TRBD1 (5 bases). Germline CDR1 SNHLY, CDR2 FYNNEI. Deletions cut 5 bases from V and 4 bases from J, with 8 bases between. This CDR3 region has 12 residues. The CDR3 region has the DNA TGTGCCAGCAGTTTCGACAGCTATGGCTACACCTTC. Translation gives CASSFDSYGYTF.

This clone has just a few counts. The chain uses TRBV5-1 and TRBJ1-5; D remains ambiguous. Trimming pared 4 bases from V and 4 bases from J, leaving 15 bases between. CDR3 length equals 15 residues. CDR1 is SGHRS and CDR2 is YFSETQ in the germline V gene. CDR3: CASSPRGSGNQPQHF. The CDR3 nucleotides are TGCGCCAGCAGCCCGCGGGGTTCTGGGAATCAGCCCCAGCATTTT.